This T cell receptor (beta chain) was captured in a study of cytomegalovirus exposure and HLA in healthy donors. The PCR was carried out with 60 Vbeta primers and 13 Jbeta primers. The repertoire was sequenced with immunoSEQ multiplex PCR; TCRdb's copy has only in-frame clones and lacks some. The sample has around 200,000 clones; under 85% are singletons. Looked up from germline, CDR1 is GTSNPN and CDR2 is SVGIG (reference sequence). The CDR3 is 14 amino acids. V lost 1 base to trimming and J lost 0 bases, with 10 bases between them. The chain links TRBV30 to TRBJ2-7; a weak D match, TRBD1 (6 bases). Sample: PBMCs. The TCR comes from a woman aged 45-65 years in good health and CMV-seropositive. The CDR3 DNA reads TGTGCCTGGAGTGGACAGGTATTCTCCTACGAGCAGTACTTC. Translated: CAWSGQVFSYEQYF.